These 32 T cell receptor beta chains were all obtained from the same sample, sequenced in a study of T cells in tuberculosis. Profiled with immunoSEQ multiplex PCR; TCRdb holds only in-frame clones, not every one. In the table there are some 34,000 clones, roughly 92% of which are singletons. The sample consisted of PBMCs. The origin of the receptors is a donor under 30 with latent tuberculosis or without tuberculosis infection. Some clones in this sample may be carry-over from other donors' samples.

This clone was seen once. The V call is TRBV6-5, the J call TRBJ1-3, with D hard to call. V was clipped by 7 bases and J by 0 bases, with 13 bases between them. In germline, CDR1 is MNHEY, CDR2 SVGAGI. This CDR3 is 15 amino acids long. The CDR3 spells CASTAGYASGNTIYF. The CDR3, as DNA: TGTGCCAGCACCGCGGGGTATGCCTCTGGAAACACCATATATTTT.

The CDR3 reads CAISEGTSGVNTGELFF. In DNA form, the CDR3 reads TGTGCCATCAGTGAAGGGACTAGCGGAGTTAACACCGGGGAGCTGTTTTTT. The chain carries TRBV10-3 and TRBJ2-2, with 11 nucleotides matching TRBD2. Trimming removed 3 bases from V and 2 bases from J; junction bases left unmatched: 5. From germline, CDR1 is ENHRY and CDR2 SYGVKD. The CDR3 contains 17 residues.

The chain combines TRBV6-1 with TRBJ1-2; a weak D match, TRBD1 (5 bases). In germline, CDR1 is MNHNS, CDR2 SASEGT. CDR3 length: 13 residues. V lost 6 bases and J lost 6, with 14 bases in between. CDR3 sequence reads: CASRTGGVDGYTF. CDR3 coding DNA: TGTGCCAGCAGGACGGGGGGGGTCGATGGCTACACCTTC.

V is TRBV10-1 and J is TRBJ2-1; TRBD1 agrees at 7 bases. Trimming at V came to 0 bases and at J to 5 bases, leaving 1 base not matched to a gene. The CDR3 contains 14 residues. The germline V gene has CDR1 WNHNN and CDR2 SYGVQD (reference sequence). The CDR3 nucleotides read TGCGCCAGCAGTGAGTCCAGGGGGAACAATGAGCAGTTCTTC. Encoded protein: CASSESRGNNEQFF.

The chain recombines TRBV29-1 with TRBJ1-2; weak D call: TRBD1 (5 bases). Trimming shortened V by 4 bases and J by 2 bases, and 11 bases separated the two germline ends. The germline V gene has CDR1 SQVTM and CDR2 ANQGSEA. The CDR3 totals 13 residues. The CDR3 bases are TGCAGCGTTGGTGAACAGGCGAACTATGGCTACACCTTC. Its protein product is CSVGEQANYGYTF.

This sequence joins TRBV10-3 and TRBJ1-2; possibly TRBD1 for D (5 bases). V dropped 4 bases and J dropped 8 bases, with 20 bases sitting between them. Per the germline V gene, CDR1 is ENHRY and CDR2 is SYGVKD. The CDR3 is 15 amino acids. The CDR3, as DNA: TGTGCCATCAGTGTAACAGGCCCTTTGGCTGGGGGCTACACCTTC. Protein product: CAISVTGPLAGGYTF.

The chain has TRBV6-1 and TRBJ1-3; perhaps TRBD1 as D (6 bases). This CDR3 has 13 amino acids. Germline CDR1 and CDR2: MNHNS and SASEGT. The CDR3 DNA follows: TGTGGAGCGGGGGCGAAGTCTGGAAACACCATATATTTT. Translation gives CGAGAKSGNTIYF.

The genes are TRBV7-9 and TRBJ1-1; D ambiguous. The V end was cut by 3 bases, the J end by 6 bases, with 17 bases between. CDR3 length: 15 residues. Per the germline V gene, CDR1 is SEHNR and CDR2 is FQNEAQ (reference sequence). The CDR3 loop is CASSLALPVVAEAFF. The CDR3, as DNA: TGTGCCAGCAGCTTGGCCCTTCCCGTGGTGGCTGAAGCTTTCTTT.

The rearrangement uses TRBV19 and TRBJ1-5; no clear D. The CDR3 has 12 residues. Germline V CDR1 and CDR2: LNHDA, SQIVND (reference sequence). With 7 bases removed from V and 7 bases from J, the gap between germline ends came to 11 bases. CDR3 region: CASTAGGQPQHF. The DNA for the CDR3 is TGTGCCAGTACTGCGGGAGGGCAGCCCCAGCATTTT.

The chain couples TRBV7-9 to TRBJ1-1; TRBD1 aligns across 9 bases. Germline-derived CDR1 and CDR2 are SEHNR and FQNEAQ (reference sequence). V lost 4 bases to trimming and J lost 3 bases; unmatched junction nucleotides: 6. This CDR3 has 15 amino acids. The CDR3 nucleotides are TGTGCCAGCAGCTCCACAGGGGGCAAGGACACTGAAGCTTTCTTT. Protein: CASSSTGGKDTEAFF.

The chain employs TRBV2 and TRBJ2-7, with a weak D call TRBD1 (6 bases). Per the germline V gene, CDR1 is SNHLY and CDR2 is FYNNEI. The CDR3 totals 15 residues. Trimming removed 6 bases at V and 7 bases at J, with 22 bases between. The CDR3 is CASRGVGQGPGEQYF. The CDR3 DNA sequence: TGTGCCAGCAGGGGCGTGGGACAAGGGCCGGGGGAGCAGTACTTC.

The chain combines TRBV2 with TRBJ2-3; the match to TRBD1 covers 9 bases. This CDR3 spans 15 amino acids. CDR1 and CDR2 (germline): SNHLY, FYNNEI. The junction had 7 bases not matched to a gene; V was cut back by 5 bases and J by 4 bases. DNA for the CDR3: TGTGCCAGCAGTCGGGGACAGGGTGTCGCAGATACGCAGTATTTT. Encoded protein: CASSRGQGVADTQYF.

This clone was detected once. J is TRBJ1-1 and V is TRBV5-1; 9 bases are a match to TRBD1. This CDR3 is 14 amino acids long. V trimming: 4 bases; J trimming: 4 bases; junction bases outside the gene matches: 5. Germline loops: CDR1 SGHRS, CDR2 YFSETQ. The CDR3 region has the DNA TGCGCCAGCAGCGCGGACAGGGGAGGCACTGAAGCTTTCTTT. The encoded protein is CASSADRGGTEAFF.

The chain joins TRBV7-2 to TRBJ1-1, with D maybe TRBD1 (5 bases). Per the germline V gene, CDR1 is SGHTA and CDR2 is FQGNSA. The CDR3 loop spans 15 amino acids. The V and J ends lost 1 base and 4 bases respectively, with 13 bases between them. CDR3 coding DNA: TGTGCCAGCAGCTTAGTGGGGGGGACGGCCACTGAAGCTTTCTTT. Translated, it gives CASSLVGGTATEAFF.

The chain is built from TRBV9 and TRBJ2-2; TRBD2 matches 8 bases. This CDR3 has 14 amino acids. V shed 7 bases, J shed 5 bases, and the junction held 7 bases outside the gene matches. CDR1 is SGDLS and CDR2 is YYNGEE in the germline V gene. The CDR3 nucleotides are TGTGCCAGCGGTCGGGGGGGCACGACCGGGGAGCTGTTTTTT. Translating it yields CASGRGGTTGELFF.

V usage is TRBV7-6 and J usage is TRBJ2-3; TRBD2 agrees at 10 bases. Looked up from germline, CDR1 is SGHVS and CDR2 is FNYEAQ. V lost 2 bases to trimming and J lost 2 bases; unmatched junction nucleotides: 4. The CDR3 sequence is 16 residues long. The CDR3 is CASSLKLAGFTDTQYF. CDR3 bases: TGTGCCAGCAGCTTAAAACTAGCGGGGTTCACAGATACGCAGTATTTT.

This clone is a singleton in its sample. The chain combines TRBV4-1 with TRBJ2-7, with 8 bases aligning to TRBD1. The ends lost 1 base at V and 4 bases at J; junction bases unmatched: 12. The CDR3 loop spans 17 amino acids. Germline V gives CDR1 MGHRA, CDR2 YSYEKL. Written as DNA, the CDR3 is TGCGCCAGCAGCCAAGGAGGTTGGAGACAGGGGCGATACGAGCAGTACTTC. As protein: CASSQGGWRQGRYEQYF.

The rearrangement uses TRBV6-6 and TRBJ1-1, with D possibly matching TRBD1 (5 bases). This CDR3 region has 13 residues. CDR1 and CDR2 from the germline V gene are MNHNY and SVGAGI (reference sequence). Trimming shortened V by 6 bases and J by 4 bases, and 12 bases separated the two germline ends. The CDR3 loop reads CASRNGGGTEAFF. The CDR3, as DNA: TGTGCCAGCAGAAACGGGGGTGGCACTGAAGCTTTCTTT.

This chain uses TRBV2 with TRBJ2-3; 8 nucleotides align to TRBD2. Germline-derived CDR1 and CDR2 are SNHLY and FYNNEI. V trimming: 6 bases; J trimming: 0 bases; junction bases outside the gene matches: 2. This CDR3 region has 14 residues. The DNA of the CDR3 is TGTGCCAGCAGCCTAGCGGGCAGCACAGATACGCAGTATTTT. Its translation: CASSLAGSTDTQYF.

This clone was observed a handful of times. This rearrangement joins TRBV9 to TRBJ2-1; D is ambiguous. From germline, CDR1 is SGDLS and CDR2 YYNGEE. Trimming removed 3 bases from V and 0 bases from J, with 10 bases in between. This CDR3 spans 15 amino acids. CDR3 nucleotide sequence: TGTGCCAGCAGCGCAGACTTCAGCTCCTACAATGAGCAGTTCTTC. It encodes CASSADFSSYNEQFF.

The rearrangement links TRBV21-1 to TRBJ2-3; the table's D call, TRBD1, was not checked against the DNA. TRBV21-1 is given as a pseudogene. CDR3 length: 16 residues. CDR3 residues: CASRRTEGISTDTQYF. The CDR3 DNA sequence: TGTGCCAGCAGAAGGACAGAGGGGATTAGCACAGATACGCAGTATTTT.

V and J are TRBV2 and TRBJ1-4; no clear D gene. This CDR3 has 12 residues. V dropped 3 bases and J dropped 13 bases, with 12 bases sitting between them. Germline V lookup: CDR1 SNHLY, CDR2 FYNNEI. Here the CDR3 reads CASSEGGELLFF. The CDR3 DNA is TGTGCCAGCAGTGAGGGTGGGGAGTTACTGTTTTTT.

DNA of the CDR3: TGTGCCAGCAGCAACCCCGGGGGTCCCGGGGAGCTGTTTTTT. Protein sequence: CASSNPGGPGELFF. This chain links TRBV21-1 with TRBJ2-2; TRBD2 was called by the table and not checked on the DNA. TRBV21-1 is classified as a pseudogene. The CDR3 totals 14 residues.

This clone was recorded once. This chain uses TRBV9 with TRBJ2-3, with TRBD2 identical over 13 bases. CDR3 size: 19 residues. In germline, CDR1 is SGDLS, CDR2 YYNGEE. Trimming cost V 5 bases and J 0 bases; bases outside gene matches: 12. The CDR3 sequence is CASSQYATSGGTSTDTQYF. In DNA, the CDR3 is TGTGCCAGCAGTCAGTATGCGACTAGCGGGGGGACTAGCACAGATACGCAGTATTTT.

The chain couples TRBV2 to TRBJ1-4, with 7 bases identical to TRBD1. The CDR3 covers 13 residues. The junction had 2 bases not matched to a gene; V was cut back by 4 bases and J by 6 bases. The germline V gene encodes CDR1 SNHLY and CDR2 FYNNEI. The CDR3 here is CASSGQGDEKLFF. CDR3 nucleotides: TGTGCCAGCAGTGGACAGGGAGATGAAAAACTGTTTTTT.

The CDR3 sequence: CASSRPGDNYGYTF. Written as DNA, the CDR3 is TGCGCCAGCAGCCGCCCGGGAGATAACTATGGCTACACCTTC. The chain links TRBV4-1 to TRBJ1-2; unclear D gene. Germline V lookup: CDR1 MGHRA, CDR2 YSYEKL. The CDR3 has 14 residues. Trimming pared 4 bases from V and 1 base from J, leaving 10 bases between.

This clone was counted only a few times. This CDR3 is CASRGRQVYNEQFF. CDR3 coding DNA: TGTGCCAGCAGGGGAAGACAGGTTTACAATGAGCAGTTCTTC. The rearrangement links TRBV27 to TRBJ2-1, with D tentatively TRBD1 (6 bases). The CDR3 spans 14 residues. Trimming took off 6 bases at V and 4 bases at J, with 13 bases between the two ends. CDR1 MNHEY and CDR2 SMNVEV come from the germline V gene (reference sequence).

The rearrangement links TRBV13 to TRBJ1-2, with 11 bases identical to TRBD1. Germline-derived CDR1 and CDR2 are PRHDT and FYEKMQ (reference sequence). This CDR3 comprises 16 residues. The V and J ends lost 6 bases and 5 bases, in that order; junction bases with no gene match: 11. CDR3 sequence reads: CASRVGTGGHGYGYTF. The CDR3 bases are TGTGCCAGCAGGGTTGGGACAGGGGGTCACGGGTATGGCTACACCTTC. The full variable domain, in which reference TRBV13 and TRBJ1-2 provide the parts outside the CDR3, is AAGVIQSPRHLIKEKRETATLKCYPIPRHDTVYWYQQGPGQDPQFLISFYEKMQSDKGSIPDRFSAQQFSDYHSELNMSSLELGDSALYFCASRVGTGGHGYGYTFGSGTRLTVV.

The chain joins TRBV2 to TRBJ1-5; D unresolved. Germline V gives CDR1 SNHLY, CDR2 FYNNEI. The V gene lost 1 base and the J gene lost 1 base, with 8 bases spanning the gap. The length of the CDR3 is 15 residues. The CDR3 DNA reads TGTGCCAGCAGTGAAGGAGGGCGCAGCAATCAGCCCCAGCATTTT. Translation: CASSEGGRSNQPQHF.

The gene calls are TRBV30 and TRBJ1-1; 8 positions match TRBD1. This CDR3 has 13 residues. J gave up 5 bases and V 7 bases, and 9 bases lay outside the gene matches. Germline values: CDR1 GTSNPN, CDR2 SVGIG (reference sequence). The CDR3 loop is CASQRDRRTEAFF. The CDR3 DNA sequence: TGTGCCTCCCAAAGGGACAGGAGGACTGAAGCTTTCTTT. The variable domain in full, completed from reference TRBV30 and TRBJ1-1, reads SQTIHQWPATLVQPVGSPLSLECTVEGTSNPNLYWYRQAAGRGLQLLFYSVGIGQISSEVPQNLSASRPQDRQFILSSKKLLLSDSGFYLCASQRDRRTEAFFGQGTRLTVV.

The V gene is TRBV18, the J gene TRBJ2-5; D not resolved. The CDR3 is made up of 14 amino acids. V lost 1 base and J 0 bases, leaving 6 bases between the germline ends. Germline V gene lookup returns CDR1 KGHSH and CDR2 LQKENI. This chain's CDR3 is CASSPLADQETQYF. The CDR3 bases are TGTGCCAGCTCACCACTCGCGGACCAAGAGACCCAGTACTTC.

This rearrangement joins TRBV4-1 to TRBJ2-1; D remains ambiguous. Germline CDR1 and CDR2: MGHRA and YSYEKL. The length of the CDR3 is 13 residues. The germline V and J ends were trimmed by 1 base and 8 bases, with 9 bases remaining between them. For the CDR3, the DNA is TGCGCCAGCAGCCAAGCCCGCCGGGATGAGCAGTTCTTC. Residues: CASSQARRDEQFF.